A single sample is the source of the 5 T cell receptor beta chains below, sequenced in a study of blood T cell repertoires in COVID-19. Generated by immunoSEQ multiplex PCR, the TCRdb table keeps only in-frame clones and is missing some. The sample includes 230,000 or so clones, 80% to 90% of them seen just once. The sample comprised peripheral blood. The receptors were sampled from a man aged 35-49 years with active or convalescent COVID-19.

The chain recombines TRBV5-4 with TRBJ2-2, with 8 positions matching TRBD2. Germline CDR1 is SGHNT and CDR2 is YYREEE (reference sequence). V lost 0 bases to trimming and J lost 1 base; unmatched junction nucleotides: 11. The length of the CDR3 is 19 residues. Here the CDR3 DNA reads TGTGCCAGCAGCTTGGGAGGTCTAGCGGGCCCGCAGAACACCGGGGAGCTGTTTTTT. Amino acids: CASSLGGLAGPQNTGELFF.

The CDR3 DNA reads as TGTGCCAGCAGCTCTACAGGGACTAATGAAAAACTGTTTTTT. Its protein product is CASSSTGTNEKLFF. The chain joins TRBV6-5 to TRBJ1-4; tentative D call: TRBD1 (6 bases). Trimming left V 6 bases short and J 2 bases short, with 10 bases between. The CDR3 totals 14 residues. Germline V lookup: CDR1 MNHEY, CDR2 SVGAGI.

The chain joins TRBV30 to TRBJ1-1; weak D call: TRBD1 (6 bases). The germline V and J ends were trimmed by 1 base and 1 base, with 10 bases remaining between them. Germline-derived CDR1 and CDR2 are GTSNPN and SVGIG (reference sequence). The CDR3 loop spans 14 amino acids. The CDR3 spells CAWSAGRGNTEAFF. In DNA, the CDR3 is TGTGCCTGGAGTGCCGGCAGGGGGAACACTGAAGCTTTCTTT.

The rearrangement links TRBV27 to TRBJ2-2; 9 bases are shared with TRBD1. Germline CDR1 is MNHEY and CDR2 is SMNVEV (reference sequence). V shed 5 bases, J shed 5 bases, and the junction held 6 bases outside the gene matches. CDR3 length equals 15 residues. The CDR3 coding sequence is TGTGCCAGCAGTCCAGGGGACAGGGATACCGGGGAGCTGTTTTTT. This translates into CASSPGDRDTGELFF.

The rearrangement links TRBV3-1 (or the pseudogene TRBV3-2) to TRBJ2-7, with 7 bases lining up with TRBD1. Germline CDR1 is LGHDT and CDR2 is YNNKEL (reference sequence). V lost 3 bases, J lost 3 bases, and 11 bases stayed unmatched. The CDR3 runs 16 residues. For the CDR3, the DNA is TGTGCCAGCAGCCACTTACAGACAGGGAAAGGCTACGAGCAGTACTTC. Translating gives CASSHLQTGKGYEQYF.